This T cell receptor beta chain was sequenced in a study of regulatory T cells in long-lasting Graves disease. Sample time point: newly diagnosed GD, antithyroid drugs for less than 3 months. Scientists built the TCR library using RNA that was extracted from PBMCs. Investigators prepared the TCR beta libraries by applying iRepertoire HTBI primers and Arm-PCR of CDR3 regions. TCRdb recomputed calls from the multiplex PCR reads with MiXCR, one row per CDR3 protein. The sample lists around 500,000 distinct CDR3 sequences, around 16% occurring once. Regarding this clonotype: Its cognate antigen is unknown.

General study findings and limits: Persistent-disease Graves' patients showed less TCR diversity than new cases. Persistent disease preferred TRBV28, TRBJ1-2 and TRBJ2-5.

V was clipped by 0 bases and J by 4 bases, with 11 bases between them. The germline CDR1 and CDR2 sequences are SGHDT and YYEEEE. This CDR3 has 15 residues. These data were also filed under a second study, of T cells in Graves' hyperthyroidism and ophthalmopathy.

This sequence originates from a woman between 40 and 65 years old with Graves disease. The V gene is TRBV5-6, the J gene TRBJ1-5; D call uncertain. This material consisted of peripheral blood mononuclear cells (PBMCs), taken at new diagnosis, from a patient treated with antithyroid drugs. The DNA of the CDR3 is TGTGCCAGCAGCTTGGCGAGGCAGCTGAATCAGCCCCAGCATTTT. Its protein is CASSLARQLNQPQHF.